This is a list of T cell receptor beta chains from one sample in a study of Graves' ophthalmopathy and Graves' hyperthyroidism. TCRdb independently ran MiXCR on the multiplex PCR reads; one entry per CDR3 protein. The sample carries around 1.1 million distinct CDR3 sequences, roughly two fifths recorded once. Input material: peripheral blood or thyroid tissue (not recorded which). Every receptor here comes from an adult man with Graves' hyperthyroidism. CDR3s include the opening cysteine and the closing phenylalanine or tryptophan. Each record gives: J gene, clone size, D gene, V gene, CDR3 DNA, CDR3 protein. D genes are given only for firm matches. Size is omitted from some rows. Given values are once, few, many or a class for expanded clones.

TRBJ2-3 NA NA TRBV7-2 TGTGCCAGCAGCTCACTGTTTGGAGATACGCAGTATTTT CASSSLFGDTQYF
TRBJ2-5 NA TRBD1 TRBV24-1 TGTGCCACCAGTGATCAGCGACAGGGCTTGGAGACCCAGTACTTC CATSDQRQGLETQYF
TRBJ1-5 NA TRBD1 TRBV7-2 TGTGCCAGCAGCCAGACAGGGGGCAATGAGCCCCAGCATTTT CASSQTGGNEPQHF
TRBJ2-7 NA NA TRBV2 TGTGCCAGCAGTTACCATGGACAGGGAGGGGCCTACGAGCAGTACTTC CASSYHGQGGAYEQYF
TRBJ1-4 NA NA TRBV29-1 NA CSVVGAKNCFF
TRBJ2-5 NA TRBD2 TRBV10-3 TGTGCCATCAGTGCCGGGACTGGCGGGGGGCGCGAGACCCGGTACTTC CAISAGTGGGRETRYF
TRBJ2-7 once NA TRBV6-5 TGTGCCAGCAGTGAAGTGGCACAGAACTACGAGCAGTACTTC CASSEVAQNYEQYF
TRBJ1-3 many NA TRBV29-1 TGCAGCGTTACAAGCTCTGGAAACACCATATATTTT CSVTSSGNTIYF
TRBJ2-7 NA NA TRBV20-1 TGCAGTGCTGTGGGCAGACAGTACGAGCAGTACTTC CSAVGRQYEQYF
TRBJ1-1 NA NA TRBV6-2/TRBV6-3 TGTGCCAGCAGTTACAGGTCCGGAAACACTGAAGCTTTCTTT CASSYRSGNTEAFF
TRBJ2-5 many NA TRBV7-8 TGTGCCAGCAGCTCTCATGACAGGGAGGGGACCCAGTACTTC CASSSHDREGTQYF
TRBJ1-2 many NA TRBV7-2 TGTGCCACTAGGGAGGGGTATGGCTACACCTTC CATREGYGYTF
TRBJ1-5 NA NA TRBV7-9 TGTGCCAGCAGCTTAGGGGAGGGGACTCAGCCCCAGCATTTT CASSLGEGTQPQHF
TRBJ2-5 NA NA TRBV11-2 TGTGCCAGCAGCCTCGTCTCGGGGGCGTACCAAGAGACCCAGTACTTC CASSLVSGAYQETQYF
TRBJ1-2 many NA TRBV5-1 TGCGCCAGCAGCCCAGGACAGATGGTAGATGGCTACACCTTC CASSPGQMVDGYTF
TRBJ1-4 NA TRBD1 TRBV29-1 TGCAGCGTTGCAGGGGGAGGCTCTGGTGAAAAACTGTTTTTT CSVAGGGSGEKLFF
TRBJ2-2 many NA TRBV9 TGTGCCAGCAGCGTAGTGGGACAACGAACCGGGGAGCTGTTTTTT CASSVVGQRTGELFF
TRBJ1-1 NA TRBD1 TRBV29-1 TGCAGCGTTGAAGGCAGGGACAGGGGTTTTGCTTTCTTT CSVEGRDRGFAFF
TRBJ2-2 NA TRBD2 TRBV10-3 TGTGCCACTGAAAGCGGGAGGGCGATCACCGGGGAGCTGTTTTTT CATESGRAITGELFF
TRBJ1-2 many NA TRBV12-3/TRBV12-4 TGTGCCAGCAGTGTACCCGGGACCTGGAGCACCTTC CASSVPGTWSTF
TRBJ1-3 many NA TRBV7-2 TGTGCCAGCACCCCCTATGGGACCTTTGGAAACACCATATATTTT CASTPYGTFGNTIYF
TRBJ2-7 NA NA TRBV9 TGTGCCAGCAGCGTAGCCCCACAGGCAGGGTCATACGAGCAGTACTTC CASSVAPQAGSYEQYF